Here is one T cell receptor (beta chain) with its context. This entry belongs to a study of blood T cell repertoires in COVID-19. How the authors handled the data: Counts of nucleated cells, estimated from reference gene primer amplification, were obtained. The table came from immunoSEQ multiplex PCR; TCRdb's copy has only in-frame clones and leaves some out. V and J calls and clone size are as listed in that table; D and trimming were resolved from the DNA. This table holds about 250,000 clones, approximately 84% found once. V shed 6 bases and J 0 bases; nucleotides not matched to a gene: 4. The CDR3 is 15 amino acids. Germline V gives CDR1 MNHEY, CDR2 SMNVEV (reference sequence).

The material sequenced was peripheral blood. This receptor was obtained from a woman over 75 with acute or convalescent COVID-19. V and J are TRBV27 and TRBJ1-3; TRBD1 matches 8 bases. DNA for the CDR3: TGTGCCAGCAGGCTAACAGGGGGCTCTGGAAACACCATATATTTT. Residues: CASRLTGGSGNTIYF.